Sequencing of this T cell receptor (beta chain) was carried out in a study of T cell repertoires in cytomegalovirus infection. Comment on this clonotype: Its cognate antigen is unknown.

One entry per CDR3 protein results from TCRdb running MiXCR on the reads. Of roughly 500,000 distinct CDR3 sequences in the sample, about 44% were seen once. CDR3 size: 14 residues. CDR1 is MNHEY, CDR2 SVGEGT, per germline. Trimming removed 5 bases from V and 5 bases from J; junction bases left unmatched: 6. The J gene is TRBJ2-5, the V gene TRBV6-2 or TRBV6-3; 9 nucleotides agree with TRBD2. This TCR was recovered from a human donor in good health (CMV status not recorded). Some clones in this sample may be carry-over from other donors' samples. The starting material was cultured PBMCs, obtained from culture after CMV antigen stimulation. The chain's CDR3 is CASSRSGGGETQYF. CDR3 coding DNA: TGTGCCAGCAGTCGTAGCGGGGGAGGTGAGACCCAGTACTTC.